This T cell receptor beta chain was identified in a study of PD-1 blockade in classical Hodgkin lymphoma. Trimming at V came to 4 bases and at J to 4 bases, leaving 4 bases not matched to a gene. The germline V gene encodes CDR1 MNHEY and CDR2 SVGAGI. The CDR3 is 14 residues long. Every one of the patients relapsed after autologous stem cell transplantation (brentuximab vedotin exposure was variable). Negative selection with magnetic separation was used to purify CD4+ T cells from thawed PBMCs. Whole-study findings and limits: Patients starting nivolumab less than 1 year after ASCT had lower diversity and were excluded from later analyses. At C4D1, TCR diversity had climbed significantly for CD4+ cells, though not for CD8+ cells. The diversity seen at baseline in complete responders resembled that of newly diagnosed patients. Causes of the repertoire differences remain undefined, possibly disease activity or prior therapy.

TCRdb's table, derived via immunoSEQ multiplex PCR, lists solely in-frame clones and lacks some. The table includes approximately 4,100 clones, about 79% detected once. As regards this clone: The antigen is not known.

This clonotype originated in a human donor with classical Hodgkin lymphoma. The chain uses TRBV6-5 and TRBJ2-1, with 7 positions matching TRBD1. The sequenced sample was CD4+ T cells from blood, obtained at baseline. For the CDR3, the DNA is TGTGCCAGCAGTTGGTCGACAGGGTACAATGAGCAGTTCTTC. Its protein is CASSWSTGYNEQFF.